These T cell receptor beta chains were read from a single sample in a study of CD8 T cells in Susac syndrome. TCRdb used MiXCR to reprocess the immunoSEQ multiplex PCR reads, holding one entry per CDR3 protein. The table includes some 260,000 distinct CDR3 sequences, just under 95% detected once. Material: CD4+ T cells from PBMCs. All receptors derive from a human donor with multiple sclerosis. The CDR3 runs from the conserved cysteine through the conserved F or W. D genes are given only for firm matches.

cdr3_aa,cdr3_nt,cdr3_length,v_call,d_call,j_call
CASSYGASVEQYF,TGTGCCAGCAGTTACGGGGCCTCCGTCGAGCAGTACTTC,13,TRBV6-6,NA,TRBJ2-7
CAWSPMRVLQPQHF,TGTGCCTGGAGTCCCATGCGGGTGCTACAGCCCCAGCATTTT,14,TRBV30,NA,TRBJ1-5
CASGVGTGELFF,TGTGCCAGCGGAGTTGGTACCGGGGAGCTGTTTTTT,12,TRBV5-4,NA,TRBJ2-2
CASSPPGRGRTEAFF,TGTGCCAGCTCACCCCCGGGGAGGGGGCGGACTGAAGCTTTCTTT,15,TRBV18,TRBD1,TRBJ1-1
CASSFRGSYEQYF,TGTGCCAGCAGTTTTAGGGGGTCCTACGAGCAGTACTTC,13,TRBV12-3/TRBV12-4,NA,TRBJ2-7
CASSSSAGGPADTQYF,TGTGCCAGCAGTTCCTCGGCGGGGGGGCCGGCAGATACGCAGTATTTT,16,TRBV12-3/TRBV12-4,TRBD2,TRBJ2-3
CASSLSRLAGADTQYF,TGTGCCAGCAGTTTATCGCGGCTAGCGGGGGCAGATACGCAGTATTTT,16,TRBV28,TRBD2,TRBJ2-3
CASSLIFTSGVGDTQYF,TGTGCCAGCAGCTTGATTTTTACTAGCGGGGTGGGAGATACGCAGTATTTT,17,TRBV5-8,TRBD2,TRBJ2-3
CASSFPSGGGEETQYF,TGTGCCAGCAGCTTCCCGAGCGGGGGGGGAGAAGAGACCCAGTACTTC,16,TRBV5-4,TRBD2,TRBJ2-5
CASSQKGTAAEAFF,TGTGCCAGCAGCCAAAAAGGGACAGCCGCCGAAGCTTTCTTT,14,TRBV7-9,TRBD1,TRBJ1-1
CASSYSDRVRGNEQFF,TGTGCCAGCAGTTACTCGGACAGGGTGAGGGGCAATGAGCAGTTCTTC,16,TRBV6-5,TRBD1,TRBJ2-1
CSVSASTGELFF,TGCAGCGTTTCGGCCTCCACCGGGGAGCTGTTTTTT,12,TRBV29-1,NA,TRBJ2-2
CASSFGHLNSGNTIYF,TGTGCCAGCAGCTTCGGGCACCTAAACTCTGGAAACACCATATATTTT,16,TRBV5-6,NA,TRBJ1-3
CAWTGWAGGPDTQYF,TGTGCCTGGACGGGGTGGGCGGGAGGCCCAGATACGCAGTATTTT,15,TRBV30,TRBD2,TRBJ2-3
CASSQKQGRNTEAFF,TGTGCCAGCAGTCAGAAACAGGGGAGGAACACTGAAGCTTTCTTT,15,TRBV6-6,TRBD1,TRBJ1-1
CASSRIDGGSGNTIYF,TGTGCCAGCAGCCGGATTGACGGAGGCTCTGGAAACACCATATATTTT,16,TRBV5-4,NA,TRBJ1-3
CASSFAGLRTGELFF,TGTGCCAGCAGTTTCGCAGGTCTCCGAACCGGGGAGCTGTTTTTT,15,TRBV28,NA,TRBJ2-2
CASSPSLAGATDTQYF,TGTGCCAGCTCACCAAGCCTAGCGGGGGCCACAGATACGCAGTATTTT,16,TRBV18,TRBD2,TRBJ2-3
CASSGVRANTGELFF,TGTGCCAGCAGCGGGGTCCGCGCGAACACCGGGGAGCTGTTTTTT,15,TRBV5-4,NA,TRBJ2-2